This T cell receptor beta chain comes out of a study of beta chain features in type 1 diabetes. Study background: Examination spanned around 100,000,000 sorted cells from all samples.

This clone was seen a few times. Its specificity is not known. Findings and caveats of the study: Type 1 diabetes patients had moderately but significantly shorter TCRB CDR3s in all four CD4+ subsets.

This CDR3 is built from 14 residues. V gave up 5 bases and J gave up 4 bases, with 14 bases separating them. CDR1 MNHEY and CDR2 SVGAGI come from the germline V gene. Of the isolated RNA, all was reverse transcribed, and so the sequenced material was expressed TCRB transcripts. Data came from immunoSEQ multiplex PCR; TCRdb stores just in-frame clones and leaves some out. The data show about 700,000 clones, with around an eighth seen just once and less than 0.025% held by the top ten. This TCR came from a man younger than 30 with type 1 diabetes. The sample comprised naive CD4+ T cells from blood. The rearrangement uses TRBV6-5 and TRBJ1-2; D gene ambiguous. The chain's CDR3 is CASSPAGPVYGYTF. CDR3 coding DNA: TGTGCCAGCAGTCCCGCGGGCCCAGTCTATGGCTACACCTTC.